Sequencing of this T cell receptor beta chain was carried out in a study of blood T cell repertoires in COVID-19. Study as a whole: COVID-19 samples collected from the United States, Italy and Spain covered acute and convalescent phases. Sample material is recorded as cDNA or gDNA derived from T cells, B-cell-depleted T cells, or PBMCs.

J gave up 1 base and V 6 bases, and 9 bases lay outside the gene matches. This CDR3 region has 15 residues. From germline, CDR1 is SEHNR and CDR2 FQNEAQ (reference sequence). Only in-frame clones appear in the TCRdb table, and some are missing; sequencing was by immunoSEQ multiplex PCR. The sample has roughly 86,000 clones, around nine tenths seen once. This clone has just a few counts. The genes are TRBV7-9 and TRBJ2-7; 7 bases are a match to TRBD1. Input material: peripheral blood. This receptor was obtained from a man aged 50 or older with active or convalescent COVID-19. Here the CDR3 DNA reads TGTGCCAGCAGTCCCGAAGACAGGGAATCCTACGAGCAGTACGTC. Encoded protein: CASSPEDRESYEQYV.